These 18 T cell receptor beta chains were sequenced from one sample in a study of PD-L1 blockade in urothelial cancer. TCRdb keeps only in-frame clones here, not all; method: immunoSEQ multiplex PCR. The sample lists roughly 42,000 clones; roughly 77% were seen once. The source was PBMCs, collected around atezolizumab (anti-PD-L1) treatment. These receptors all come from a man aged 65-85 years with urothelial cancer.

In nucleotides, the CDR3 is TGCGCCAGCAGCTTGGAAGGCGGGCTAAGCTCCTACAATGAGCAGTTCTTC. Protein: CASSLEGGLSSYNEQFF. The chain combines TRBV5-1 with TRBJ2-1; TRBD2 might be the D (5 bases). CDR1 is SGHRS, CDR2 YFSETQ, per germline. CDR3 length: 17 residues. V shed 0 bases and J shed 0 bases, with 13 bases lying between them.

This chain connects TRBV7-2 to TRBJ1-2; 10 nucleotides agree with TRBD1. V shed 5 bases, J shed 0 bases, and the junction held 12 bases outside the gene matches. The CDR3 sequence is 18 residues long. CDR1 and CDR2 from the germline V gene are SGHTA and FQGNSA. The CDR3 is CASSISGTGVLTNYGYTF. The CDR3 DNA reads TGTGCCAGCAGCATTTCCGGGACAGGGGTTCTCACTAACTATGGCTACACCTTC.

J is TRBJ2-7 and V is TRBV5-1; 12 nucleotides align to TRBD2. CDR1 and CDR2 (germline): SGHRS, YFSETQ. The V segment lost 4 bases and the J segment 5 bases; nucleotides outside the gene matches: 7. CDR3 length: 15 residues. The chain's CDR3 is CASSETSGSFDEQYF. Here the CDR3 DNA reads TGCGCCAGCAGCGAGACTAGCGGGAGTTTCGACGAGCAGTACTTC.

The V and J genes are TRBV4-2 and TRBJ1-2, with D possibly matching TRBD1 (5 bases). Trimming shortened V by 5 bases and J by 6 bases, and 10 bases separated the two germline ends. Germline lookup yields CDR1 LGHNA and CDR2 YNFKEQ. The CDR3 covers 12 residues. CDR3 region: CASSVDSHGYTF. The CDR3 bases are TGTGCCAGCAGCGTTGACAGCCATGGCTACACCTTC.

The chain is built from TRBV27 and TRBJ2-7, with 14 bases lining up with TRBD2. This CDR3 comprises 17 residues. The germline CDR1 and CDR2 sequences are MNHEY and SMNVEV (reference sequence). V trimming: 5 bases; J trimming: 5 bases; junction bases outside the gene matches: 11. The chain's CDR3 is CASSPHRTGLAGDEQYF. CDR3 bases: TGTGCCAGCAGTCCCCATAGAACGGGACTAGCGGGAGACGAGCAGTACTTC.

DNA of the CDR3: TGTGCCAGCAGCTTAGCCCCGGGGGGCAATCAGCCCCAGCATTTT. This sequence encodes CASSLAPGGNQPQHF. V and J are TRBV11-2 and TRBJ1-5; possible D gene TRBD1, 5 bases. CDR1 SGHAT and CDR2 FQNNGV come from the germline V gene. CDR3 size: 15 residues. V shed 1 base and J shed 2 bases, with 9 bases lying between them.

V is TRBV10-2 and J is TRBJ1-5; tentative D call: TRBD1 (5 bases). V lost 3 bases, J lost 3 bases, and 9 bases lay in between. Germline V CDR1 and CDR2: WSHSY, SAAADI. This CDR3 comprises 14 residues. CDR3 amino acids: CASSEQGANQPQHF. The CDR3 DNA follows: TGCGCCAGCAGTGAACAAGGGGCCAATCAGCCCCAGCATTTT.

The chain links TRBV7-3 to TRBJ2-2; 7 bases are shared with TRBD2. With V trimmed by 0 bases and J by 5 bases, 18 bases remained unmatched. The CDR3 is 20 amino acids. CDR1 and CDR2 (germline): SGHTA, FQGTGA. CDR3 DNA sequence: TGTGCCAGCAGCTTAACCCCCCTCGGGGGAGGGCCGATAGTTACCGGGGAGCTGTTTTTT. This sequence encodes CASSLTPLGGGPIVTGELFF.

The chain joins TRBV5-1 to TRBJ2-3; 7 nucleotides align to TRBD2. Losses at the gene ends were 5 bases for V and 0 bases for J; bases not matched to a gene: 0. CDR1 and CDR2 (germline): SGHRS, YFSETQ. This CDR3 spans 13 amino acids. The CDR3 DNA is TGCGCCAGCAGTAGCGGGAGCACAGATACGCAGTATTTT. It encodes CASSSGSTDTQYF. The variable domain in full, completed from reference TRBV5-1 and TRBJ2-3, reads KAGVTQTPRYLIKTRGQQVTLSCSPISGHRSVSWYQQTPGQGLQFLFEYFSETQRNKGNFPGRFSGRQFSNSRSEMNVSTLELGDSALYLCASSSGSTDTQYFGPGTRLTVL.

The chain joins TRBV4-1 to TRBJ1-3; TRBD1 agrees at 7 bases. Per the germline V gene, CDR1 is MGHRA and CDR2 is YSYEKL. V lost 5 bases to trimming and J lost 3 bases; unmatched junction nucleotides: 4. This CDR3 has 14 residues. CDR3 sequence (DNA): TGCGCCAGCAGCAGGCAGGGGGGTGGAAACACCATATATTTT. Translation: CASSRQGGGNTIYF.

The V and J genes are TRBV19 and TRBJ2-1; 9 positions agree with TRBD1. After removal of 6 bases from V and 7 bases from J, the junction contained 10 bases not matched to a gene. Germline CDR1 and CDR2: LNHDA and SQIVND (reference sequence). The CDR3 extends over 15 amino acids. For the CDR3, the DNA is TGTGCCAGTAGCCTAGGGACAGGGCTCAGTAATGAGCAGTTCTTC. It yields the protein CASSLGTGLSNEQFF.

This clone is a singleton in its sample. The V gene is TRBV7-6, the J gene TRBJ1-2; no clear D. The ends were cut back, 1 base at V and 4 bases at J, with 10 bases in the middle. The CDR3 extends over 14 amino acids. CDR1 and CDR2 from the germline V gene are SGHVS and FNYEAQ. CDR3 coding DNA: TGTGCCAGCAGCTTAGGAGTCATCCTCTATGGCTACACCTTC. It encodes CASSLGVILYGYTF.

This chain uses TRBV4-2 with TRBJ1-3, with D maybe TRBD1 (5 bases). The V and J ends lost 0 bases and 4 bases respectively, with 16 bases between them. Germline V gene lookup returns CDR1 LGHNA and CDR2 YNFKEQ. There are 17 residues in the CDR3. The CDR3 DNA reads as TGTGCCAGCAGCCAAGAAGGGGTACCGACACGCGGAAACACCATATATTTT. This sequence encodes CASSQEGVPTRGNTIYF.

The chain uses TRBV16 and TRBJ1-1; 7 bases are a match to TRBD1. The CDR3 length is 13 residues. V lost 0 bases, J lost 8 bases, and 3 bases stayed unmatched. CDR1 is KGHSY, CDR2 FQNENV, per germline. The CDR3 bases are TGTGCCAGCAGCCAATCGGCAGGGGGGGAAGCTTTCTTT. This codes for CASSQSAGGEAFF.

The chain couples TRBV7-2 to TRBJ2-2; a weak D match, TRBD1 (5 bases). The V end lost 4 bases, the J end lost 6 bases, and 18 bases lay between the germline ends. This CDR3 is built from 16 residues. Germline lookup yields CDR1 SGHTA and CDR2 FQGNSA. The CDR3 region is CASSYTMAGSSGELFF. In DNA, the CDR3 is TGTGCCAGCAGCTACACCATGGCAGGGTCATCCGGGGAGCTGTTTTTT.

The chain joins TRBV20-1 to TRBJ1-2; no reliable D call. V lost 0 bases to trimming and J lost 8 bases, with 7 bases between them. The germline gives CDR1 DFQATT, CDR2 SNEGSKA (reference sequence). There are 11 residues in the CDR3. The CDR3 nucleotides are TGCAGTGCTAGAGAGGCCGTCGGCTACACCTTC. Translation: CSAREAVGYTF.

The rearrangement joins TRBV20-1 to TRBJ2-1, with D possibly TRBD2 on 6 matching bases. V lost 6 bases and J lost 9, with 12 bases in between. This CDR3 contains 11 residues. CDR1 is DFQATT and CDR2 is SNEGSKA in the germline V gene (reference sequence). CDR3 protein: CSASTSSEQFF. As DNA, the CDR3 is TGCAGTGCCTCTACTAGCAGTGAGCAGTTCTTC.

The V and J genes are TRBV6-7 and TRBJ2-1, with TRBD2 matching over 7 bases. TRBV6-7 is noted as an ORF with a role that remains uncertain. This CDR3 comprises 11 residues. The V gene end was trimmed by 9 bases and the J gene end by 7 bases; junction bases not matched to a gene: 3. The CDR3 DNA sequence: TGTGCCAGTTCAGCGGGAAATGAGCAGTTCTTC. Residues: CASSAGNEQFF.